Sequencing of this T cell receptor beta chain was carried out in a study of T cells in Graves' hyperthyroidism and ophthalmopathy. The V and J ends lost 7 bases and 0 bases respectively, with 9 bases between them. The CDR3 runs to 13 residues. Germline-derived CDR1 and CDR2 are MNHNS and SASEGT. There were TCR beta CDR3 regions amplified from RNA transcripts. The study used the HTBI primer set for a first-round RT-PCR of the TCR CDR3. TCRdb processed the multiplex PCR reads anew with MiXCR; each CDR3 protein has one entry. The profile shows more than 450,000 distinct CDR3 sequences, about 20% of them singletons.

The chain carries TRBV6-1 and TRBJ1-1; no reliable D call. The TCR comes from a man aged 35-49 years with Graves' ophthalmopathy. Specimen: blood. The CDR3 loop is CASIGLMNTEAFF. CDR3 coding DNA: TGTGCCAGCATCGGACTAATGAACACTGAAGCTTTCTTT.